The 29 T cell receptor beta chains presented below share a single source sample, sequenced in a study of cytomegalovirus exposure and HLA in healthy donors. Clones were read by immunoSEQ multiplex PCR, and TCRdb kept only the in-frame ones, dropping some. In the table there are over 70,000 clones, 94% of which are singletons. Sequenced sample: PBMCs. These receptors were collected from a woman under 30 in good health and CMV-seronegative.

V is TRBV2 and J is TRBJ2-7; 9 bases line up with TRBD1. CDR3 length equals 15 residues. V lost 7 bases, J lost 1 base, and 8 bases stayed unmatched. Germline V CDR1 and CDR2: SNHLY, FYNNEI. For the CDR3, the DNA is TGTGCCAGCACCAGGACAGGGGAGATATCCTACGAGCAGTACTTC. It codes for CASTRTGEISYEQYF.

This chain connects TRBV5-8 to TRBJ1-5; D gene uncertain. This CDR3 spans 18 amino acids. Germline assignment: CDR1 SGHTS and CDR2 YDEGEE. Between the trimmed V and J ends, which lost 3 bases and 0 bases, there was a span of 19 bases. The CDR3 reads CASSSFGRGSSSNQPQHF. The CDR3 nucleotides are TGTGCCAGCAGCTCTTTTGGCCGAGGCAGCTCTAGCAATCAGCCCCAGCATTTT.

The genes are TRBV9 and TRBJ2-1, with TRBD2 matching 8 bases. The V gene end was trimmed by 4 bases and the J gene end by 5 bases; junction bases not matched to a gene: 8. The CDR3 runs 15 residues. Germline loops: CDR1 SGDLS, CDR2 YYNGEE. In DNA form, the CDR3 reads TGTGCCAGCAGCCCCAGCGGGGGATATGACAATGAGCAGTTCTTC. It translates to CASSPSGGYDNEQFF.

This chain joins TRBV25-1 and TRBJ2-3; TRBD1 aligns across 7 bases. This CDR3 contains 15 residues. Germline V gives CDR1 MGHDK, CDR2 SYGVNS. The CDR3 spells CARQKRDRVTDTQYF. CDR3 DNA: TGTGCACGTCAGAAGCGCGACAGGGTCACAGATACGCAGTATTTT.

The V call is TRBV11-3, the J call TRBJ2-1; 10 positions match TRBD2. V lost 4 bases, J lost 4 bases, and 4 bases stayed unmatched. Germline V gene data show CDR1 as SGHNT and CDR2 as YENEEA. CDR3 length equals 15 residues. The CDR3 DNA reads TGTGCCAGCAGCTCGAGCGGGGGGGCTTACAATGAGCAGTTCTTC. Translation: CASSSSGGAYNEQFF.

The chain combines TRBV6-1 with TRBJ1-5, with 10 nucleotides matching TRBD1. Germline V lookup: CDR1 MNHNS, CDR2 SASEGT. V trimming: 7 bases; J trimming: 6 bases; junction bases outside the gene matches: 3. The CDR3 consists of 13 residues. The CDR3 nucleotides read TGTGCCAGCACCGGGGACAGGGGTCAGCCCCAGCATTTT. As protein: CASTGDRGQPQHF.

The chain employs TRBV15 and TRBJ2-1; D possibly corresponds to TRBD2 (7 bases). CDR1 and CDR2 (germline): LNHNV, YYDKDF (reference sequence). V was clipped by 7 bases and J by 0 bases, with 16 bases between them. There are 16 residues in the CDR3. The CDR3 region is CATNRGRGFSYNEQFF. Here the CDR3 DNA reads TGTGCCACCAACCGGGGGCGGGGGTTCTCCTACAATGAGCAGTTCTTC.

The chain has TRBV28 and TRBJ1-6; D gene unclear. Trimming removed 2 bases from V and 8 bases from J, with 10 bases in between. CDR3 size: 14 residues. CDR1 is MDHEN, CDR2 SYDVKM, per germline. The CDR3 spells CASSLGQVYSPLHF. The CDR3 coding sequence is TGTGCCAGCAGTTTAGGTCAGGTTTATTCACCCCTCCACTTT.

V is TRBV5-4 and J is TRBJ1-3; a possible D gene is TRBD1 (6 bases). Germline values: CDR1 SGHNT, CDR2 YYREEE (reference sequence). Trimming took 4 bases from V and 0 from J, leaving 8 bases between them. This CDR3 is built from 14 residues. The CDR3 protein is CASSLQGSGNTIYF. The CDR3 DNA follows: TGTGCCAGCAGCCTACAGGGCTCTGGAAACACCATATATTTT.

The chain is built from TRBV6-1 and TRBJ1-4; 9 bases fit TRBD1. This CDR3 is built from 17 residues. The germline CDR1 and CDR2 sequences are MNHNS and SASEGT. Trimming took 4 bases from V and 8 from J; bases not matched to a gene: 14. In DNA form, the CDR3 reads TGTGCCAGCAGTGTCGGGACAGGGAGGAGAGTAAACGAAAAACTGTTTTTT. Protein sequence: CASSVGTGRRVNEKLFF.

The rearrangement links TRBV7-6 to TRBJ2-3, with 10 bases identical to TRBD2. The CDR3 contains 16 residues. Losses at the gene ends were 3 bases for V and 2 bases for J; bases not matched to a gene: 5. Germline lookup yields CDR1 SGHVS and CDR2 FNYEAQ. CDR3 sequence: CASSFSGGTYTDTQYF. The CDR3 DNA reads TGTGCCAGCAGCTTTAGCGGGGGGACCTACACAGATACGCAGTATTTT.

This clone was observed a single time. V gene TRBV7-2 combines with J gene TRBJ1-4; the D is unclear. V lost 1 base and J 4 bases, leaving 7 bases between the germline ends. The CDR3 has 14 amino acids. The germline CDR1 and CDR2 sequences are SGHTA and FQGNSA. CDR3 loop: CASSLGGINEKLFF. CDR3 nucleotides: TGTGCCAGCAGCTTAGGCGGGATTAATGAAAAACTGTTTTTT.

This sequence joins TRBV4-1 and TRBJ1-3; 7 positions match TRBD1. V lost 3 bases, J lost 2 bases, and 7 bases stayed unmatched. The CDR3 extends over 16 amino acids. Germline loops: CDR1 MGHRA, CDR2 YSYEKL. The DNA for the CDR3 is TGCGCCAGCAGCCAGACCGGGACAGCTACTGGAAACACCATATATTTT. Translating it yields CASSQTGTATGNTIYF.

The chain has TRBV5-1 and TRBJ2-3; TRBD1 might be the D (5 bases). The CDR3 loop spans 15 amino acids. Trimming removed 0 bases from V and 2 bases from J, with 10 bases in between. Germline V gene lookup returns CDR1 SGHRS and CDR2 YFSETQ. For the CDR3, the DNA is TGCGCCAGCAGCTTGGTGGGGCCGCCCACAGATACGCAGTATTTT. This codes for CASSLVGPPTDTQYF.

V usage is TRBV7-2 and J usage is TRBJ2-1; tentatively, D is TRBD2 (5 bases). Trimming stripped 4 bases from V and 0 bases from J, with 13 bases between. CDR1 and CDR2 (germline): SGHTA, FQGNSA. This CDR3 spans 16 amino acids. The CDR3 region has the DNA TGTGCCAGCAGCTACGTTGGCGGGCGCTCCTACAATGAGCAGTTCTTC. It translates to CASSYVGGRSYNEQFF.

The chain links TRBV15 to TRBJ2-3; no reliable D call. V lost 1 base to trimming and J lost 0 bases, with 11 bases between them. Germline V gene lookup returns CDR1 LNHNV and CDR2 YYDKDF (reference sequence). CDR3 length: 16 amino acids. The CDR3 DNA reads TGTGCCACCAGCAGAGTGCCCAGTCCTAGCACAGATACGCAGTATTTT. It is translated as CATSRVPSPSTDTQYF. Variable domain in full (rest from reference TRBV15 and TRBJ2-3): DAMVIQNPRYQVTQFGKPVTLSCSQTLNHNVMYWYQQKSSQAPKLLFHYYDKDFNNEADTPDNFQSRRPNTSFCFLDIRSPGLGDTAMYLCATSRVPSPSTDTQYFGPGTRLTVL.

V gene TRBV6-1 combines with J gene TRBJ1-1; D is ambiguous. Germline CDR1 and CDR2: MNHNS and SASEGT. This CDR3 has 13 amino acids. The germline V and J ends were trimmed by 2 bases and 0 bases, with 4 bases remaining between them. The CDR3 spells CASSEPVNTEAFF. CDR3 coding DNA: TGTGCCAGCAGTGAACCCGTGAACACTGAAGCTTTCTTT.

The gene calls are TRBV9 and TRBJ2-1; 9 bases agree with TRBD1. V shed 4 bases and J 4 bases; nucleotides not matched to a gene: 12. Germline assignment: CDR1 SGDLS and CDR2 YYNGEE. This CDR3 has 17 residues. Written as DNA, the CDR3 is TGTGCCAGCAGCCCCCAAGCCTCCGGGACAGGGTACAATGAGCAGTTCTTC. Translated, it gives CASSPQASGTGYNEQFF. The variable domain in full, completed from reference TRBV9 and TRBJ2-1, reads DSGVTQTPKHLITATGQRVTLRCSPRSGDLSVYWYQQSLDQGLQFLIQYYNGEERAKGNILERFSAQQFPDLHSELNLSSLELGDSALYFCASSPQASGTGYNEQFFGPGTRLTVL.

V usage is TRBV21-1 and J usage is TRBJ1-5; the table calls TRBD1, which could not be checked here. TRBV21-1 is recorded as a pseudogene. The CDR3 extends over 16 amino acids. The CDR3 here is CASSSQGFPSNQPQHF. The CDR3 bases are TGTGCCAGCAGCTCACAGGGTTTTCCTAGCAATCAGCCCCAGCATTTT.

This sequence joins TRBV27 and TRBJ1-4, with 9 bases aligning to TRBD1. Losses at the gene ends were 5 bases for V and 10 bases for J; bases not matched to a gene: 8. The CDR3 is 14 residues long. The germline V gene has CDR1 MNHEY and CDR2 SMNVEV (reference sequence). The CDR3 is CASSPGTGLTKLFF. The DNA of the CDR3 is TGTGCCAGCAGTCCCGGGACAGGGCTTACAAAACTGTTTTTT.

J is TRBJ1-5 and V is TRBV7-2; 8 bases match TRBD1. CDR1 SGHTA and CDR2 FQGNSA come from the germline V gene. Germline trimming cut 8 bases from V and 1 base from J; bases unmatched to any gene: 4. The CDR3 has 14 residues. The CDR3 DNA sequence: TGTGCCAGCGGGGACAGGAACAGCAATCAGCCCCAGCATTTT. This gives the protein CASGDRNSNQPQHF. Using reference TRBV7-2 and TRBJ1-5 for the parts outside the CDR3, the full variable domain is GAGVSQSPSNKVTEKGKDVELRCDPISGHTALYWYRQSLGQGLEFLIYFQGNSAPDKSGLPSDRFSAERTGGSVSTLTIQRTQQEDSAVYLCASGDRNSNQPQHFGDGTRLSIL.

This rearrangement joins TRBV11-3 to TRBJ2-7, with 8 bases that match TRBD1. CDR3 length: 15 residues. Germline assignment: CDR1 SGHNT and CDR2 YENEEA. V was clipped by 0 bases and J by 2 bases; unmatched bases: 3. CDR3 protein: CASSLDGTGTYEQYF. The DNA of the CDR3 is TGTGCCAGCAGCTTAGATGGGACAGGAACCTACGAGCAGTACTTC.

This chain uses TRBV19 with TRBJ2-3, with 8 bases matching TRBD1. The CDR3 loop spans 15 amino acids. V lost 3 bases, J lost 0 bases, and 2 bases stayed unmatched. Germline CDR1 LNHDA, CDR2 SQIVND (reference sequence). The CDR3 loop is CASSINRGSTDTQYF. The CDR3 region has the DNA TGTGCCAGTAGTATCAACAGGGGGAGCACAGATACGCAGTATTTT.

The rearrangement joins TRBV7-6 to TRBJ1-3, with 10 positions matching TRBD1. Per germline, CDR1 SGHVS and CDR2 FNYEAQ. The CDR3 has 16 residues. V gave up 5 bases and J gave up 0 bases; unmatched junction bases: 4. The CDR3 sequence: CASSTRQGASGNTIYF. The CDR3 nucleotides read TGTGCCAGCAGCACTCGACAGGGGGCCTCTGGAAACACCATATATTTT.

This rearrangement joins TRBV2 to TRBJ2-1; possibly TRBD2 for D (5 bases). V shed 7 bases and J shed 7 bases, with 17 bases lying between them. This CDR3 spans 14 amino acids. Germline-derived CDR1 and CDR2 are SNHLY and FYNNEI. CDR3 coding DNA: TGTGCCAGCATCCCGTCGAGGGTAGAGAATGAGCAGTTCTTC. Translated, it gives CASIPSRVENEQFF.

Only a few counts were recorded for this clone. V is TRBV6-1 and J is TRBJ1-1; 9 nucleotides agree with TRBD1. The germline CDR1 and CDR2 sequences are MNHNS and SASEGT. Trimming at V came to 3 bases and at J to 5 bases, leaving 7 bases not matched to a gene. CDR3 length: 15 amino acids. For the CDR3, the DNA is TGTGCCAGCAGTGACCTATACAGGGGGCATACTGAAGCTTTCTTT. The encoded protein is CASSDLYRGHTEAFF.

The J gene is TRBJ1-1, the V gene TRBV6-5; no firm D call. Trimming pared 5 bases from V and 1 base from J, leaving 8 bases between. Germline assignment: CDR1 MNHEY and CDR2 SVGAGI. The CDR3 has 13 residues. DNA for the CDR3: TGTGCCAGCAGTAACCCAGAGAACACTGAAGCTTTCTTT. Residues: CASSNPENTEAFF.

This chain joins TRBV14 and TRBJ2-7; tentative D call: TRBD2 (7 bases). V lost 3 bases, J lost 6 bases, and 15 bases lay in between. CDR3 length: 14 residues. Germline V CDR1 and CDR2: SGHDN, FVKESK. DNA of the CDR3: TGTGCCAGCAGCCAGACCGGGGCGGGGGCCGAGCAGTACTTC. Its protein product is CASSQTGAGAEQYF. Complete variable domain (other parts from reference TRBV14 and TRBJ2-7): EAGVTQFPSHSVIEKGQTVTLRCDPISGHDNLYWYRRVMGKEIKFLLHFVKESKQDESGMPNNRFLAERTGGTYSTLKVQPAELEDSGVYFCASSQTGAGAEQYFGPGTRLTVT.

The chain uses TRBV7-2 and TRBJ2-7; 7 bases are a match to TRBD1. CDR1 SGHTA and CDR2 FQGNSA come from the germline V gene. V dropped 5 bases and J dropped 6; count of bases not matched to a gene: 10. This CDR3 region has 14 residues. CDR3: CASSLGTAAGEQYF. Here the CDR3 DNA reads TGTGCCAGCAGCCTTGGGACAGCGGCTGGCGAGCAGTACTTC.